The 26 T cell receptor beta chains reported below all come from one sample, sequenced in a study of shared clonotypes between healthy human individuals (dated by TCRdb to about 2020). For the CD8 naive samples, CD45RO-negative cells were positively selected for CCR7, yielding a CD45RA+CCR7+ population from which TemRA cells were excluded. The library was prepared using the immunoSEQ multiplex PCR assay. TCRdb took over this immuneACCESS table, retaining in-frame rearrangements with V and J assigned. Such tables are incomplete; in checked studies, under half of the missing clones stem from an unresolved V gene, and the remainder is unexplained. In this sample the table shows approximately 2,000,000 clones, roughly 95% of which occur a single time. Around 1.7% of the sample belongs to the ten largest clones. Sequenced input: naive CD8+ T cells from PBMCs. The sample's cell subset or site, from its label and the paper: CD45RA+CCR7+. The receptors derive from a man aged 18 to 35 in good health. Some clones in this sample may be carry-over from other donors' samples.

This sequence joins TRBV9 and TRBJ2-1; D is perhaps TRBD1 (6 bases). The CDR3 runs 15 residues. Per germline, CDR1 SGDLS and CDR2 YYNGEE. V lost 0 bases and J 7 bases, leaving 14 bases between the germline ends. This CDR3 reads CASSVDGGAVNEQFF. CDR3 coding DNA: TGTGCCAGCAGCGTAGATGGGGGCGCGGTTAATGAGCAGTTCTTC.

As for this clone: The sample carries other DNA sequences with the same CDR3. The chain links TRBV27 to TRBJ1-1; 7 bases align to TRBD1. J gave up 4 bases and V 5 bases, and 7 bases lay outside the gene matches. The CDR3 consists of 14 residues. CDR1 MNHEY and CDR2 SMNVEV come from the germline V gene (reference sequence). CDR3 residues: CASSPRGEGTEAFF. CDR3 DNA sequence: TGTGCCAGCAGTCCCAGGGGGGAGGGCACTGAAGCTTTCTTT.

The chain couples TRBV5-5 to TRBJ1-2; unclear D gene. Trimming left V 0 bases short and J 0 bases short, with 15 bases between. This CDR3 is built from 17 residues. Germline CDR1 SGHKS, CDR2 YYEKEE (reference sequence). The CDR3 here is CASSLAGVHPANYGYTF. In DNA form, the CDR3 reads TGTGCCAGCAGCTTGGCCGGGGTACATCCAGCTAACTATGGCTACACCTTC.

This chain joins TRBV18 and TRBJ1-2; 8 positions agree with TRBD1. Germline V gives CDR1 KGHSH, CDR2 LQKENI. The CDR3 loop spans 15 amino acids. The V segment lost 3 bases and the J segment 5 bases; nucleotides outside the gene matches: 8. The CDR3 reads CASSPSDRVGYGYTF. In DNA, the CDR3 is TGTGCCAGCTCACCCTCGGACAGGGTAGGGTATGGCTACACCTTC.

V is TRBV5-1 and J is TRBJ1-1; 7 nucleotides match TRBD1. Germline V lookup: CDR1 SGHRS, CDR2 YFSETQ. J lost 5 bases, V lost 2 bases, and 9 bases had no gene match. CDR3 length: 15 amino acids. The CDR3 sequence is CASSFDREGRTEAFF. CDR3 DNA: TGCGCCAGCAGCTTCGACAGGGAGGGGAGGACTGAAGCTTTCTTT.

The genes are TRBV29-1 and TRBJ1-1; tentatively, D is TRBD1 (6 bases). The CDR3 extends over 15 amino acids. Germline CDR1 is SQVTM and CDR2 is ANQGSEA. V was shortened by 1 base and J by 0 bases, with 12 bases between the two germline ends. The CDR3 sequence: CSVEGWGAMNTEAFF. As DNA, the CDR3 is TGCAGCGTTGAAGGCTGGGGGGCAATGAACACTGAAGCTTTCTTT.

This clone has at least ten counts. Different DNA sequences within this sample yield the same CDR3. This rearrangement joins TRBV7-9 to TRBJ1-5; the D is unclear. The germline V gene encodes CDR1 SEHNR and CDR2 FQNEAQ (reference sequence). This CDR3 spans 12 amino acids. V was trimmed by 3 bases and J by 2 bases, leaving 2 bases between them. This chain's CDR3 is CASSLGNQPQHF. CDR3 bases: TGTGCCAGCAGCTTGGGCAATCAGCCCCAGCATTTT. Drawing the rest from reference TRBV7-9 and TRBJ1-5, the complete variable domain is DTGVSQNPRHKITKRGQNVTFRCDPISEHNRLYWYRQTLGQGPEFLTYFQNEAQLEKSRLLSDRFSAERPKGSFSTLEIQRTEQGDSAMYLCASSLGNQPQHFGDGTRLSIL.

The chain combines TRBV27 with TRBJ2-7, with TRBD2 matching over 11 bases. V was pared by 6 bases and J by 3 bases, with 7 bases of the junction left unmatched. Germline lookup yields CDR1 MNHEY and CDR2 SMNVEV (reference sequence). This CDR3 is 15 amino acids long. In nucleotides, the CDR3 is TGTGCCAGCAGAACTTGGACTAGCGGGCGCTACGAGCAGTACTTC. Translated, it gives CASRTWTSGRYEQYF.

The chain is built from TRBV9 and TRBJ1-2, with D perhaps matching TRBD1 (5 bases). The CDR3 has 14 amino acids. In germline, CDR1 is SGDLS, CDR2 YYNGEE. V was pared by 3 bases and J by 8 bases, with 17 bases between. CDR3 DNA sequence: TGTGCCAGCAGCGCTAGGGACGGCACTCGGGGCTACACCTTC. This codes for CASSARDGTRGYTF.

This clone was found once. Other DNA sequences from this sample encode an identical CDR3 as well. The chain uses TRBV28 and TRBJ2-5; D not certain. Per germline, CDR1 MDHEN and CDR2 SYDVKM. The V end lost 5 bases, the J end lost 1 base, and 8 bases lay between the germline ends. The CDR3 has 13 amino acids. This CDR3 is CASSPLPQETQYF. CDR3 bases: TGTGCCAGCAGTCCTCTGCCCCAAGAGACCCAGTACTTC.

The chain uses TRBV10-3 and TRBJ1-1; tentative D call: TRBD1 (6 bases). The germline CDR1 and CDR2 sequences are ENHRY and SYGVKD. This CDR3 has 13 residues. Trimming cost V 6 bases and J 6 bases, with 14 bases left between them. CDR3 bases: TGTGCCATCAGGGATGCAGGGGTGGCTGAAGCTTTCTTT. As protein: CAIRDAGVAEAFF.

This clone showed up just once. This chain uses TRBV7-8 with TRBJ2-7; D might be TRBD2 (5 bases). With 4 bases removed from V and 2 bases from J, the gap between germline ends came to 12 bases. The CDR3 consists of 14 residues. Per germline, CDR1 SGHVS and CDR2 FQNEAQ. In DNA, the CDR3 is TGTGCCAGCAGCTCGGCGGGCTCAGCCTACGAGCAGTACTTC. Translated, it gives CASSSAGSAYEQYF.

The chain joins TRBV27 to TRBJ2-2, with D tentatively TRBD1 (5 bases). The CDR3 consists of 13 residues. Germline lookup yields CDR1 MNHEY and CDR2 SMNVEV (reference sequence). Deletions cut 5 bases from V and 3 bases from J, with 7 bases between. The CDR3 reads CASSMTDTGELFF. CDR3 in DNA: TGTGCCAGCAGTATGACAGACACCGGGGAGCTGTTTTTT.

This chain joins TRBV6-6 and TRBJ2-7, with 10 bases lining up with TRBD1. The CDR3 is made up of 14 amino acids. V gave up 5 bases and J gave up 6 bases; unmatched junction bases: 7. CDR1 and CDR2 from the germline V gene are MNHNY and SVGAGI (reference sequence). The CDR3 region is CASSTRDRGIEQYF. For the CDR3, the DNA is TGTGCCAGCAGTACCCGGGACAGGGGTATCGAGCAGTACTTC.

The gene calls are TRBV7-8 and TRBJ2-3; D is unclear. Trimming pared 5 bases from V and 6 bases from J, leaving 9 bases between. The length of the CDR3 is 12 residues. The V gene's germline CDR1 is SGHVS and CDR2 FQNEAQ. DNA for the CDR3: TGTGCCAGCAGCCCCTATATGGATACGCAGTATTTT. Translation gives CASSPYMDTQYF.

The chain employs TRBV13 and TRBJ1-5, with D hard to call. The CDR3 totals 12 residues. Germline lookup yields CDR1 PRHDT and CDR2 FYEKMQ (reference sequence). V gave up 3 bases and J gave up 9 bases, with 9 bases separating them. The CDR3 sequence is CASSLVGRPQHF. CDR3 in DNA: TGTGCCAGCAGCTTGGTCGGTCGGCCCCAGCATTTT. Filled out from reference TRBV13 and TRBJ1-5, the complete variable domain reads AAGVIQSPRHLIKEKRETATLKCYPIPRHDTVYWYQQGPGQDPQFLISFYEKMQSDKGSIPDRFSAQQFSDYHSELNMSSLELGDSALYFCASSLVGRPQHFGDGTRLSIL.

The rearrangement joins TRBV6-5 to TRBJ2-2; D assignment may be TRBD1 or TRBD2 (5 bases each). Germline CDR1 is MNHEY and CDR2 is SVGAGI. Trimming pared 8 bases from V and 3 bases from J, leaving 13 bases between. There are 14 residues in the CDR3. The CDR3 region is CASSGPPYTGELFF. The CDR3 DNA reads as TGTGCCAGCTCGGGACCACCCTACACCGGGGAGCTGTTTTTT.

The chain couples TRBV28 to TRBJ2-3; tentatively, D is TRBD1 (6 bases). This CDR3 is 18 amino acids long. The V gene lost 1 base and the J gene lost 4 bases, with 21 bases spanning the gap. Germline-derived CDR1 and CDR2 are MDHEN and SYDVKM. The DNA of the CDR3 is TGTGCCAGCAGTTTATACACCTCAGGGGCCTGGATAGCAGATACGCAGTATTTT. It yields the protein CASSLYTSGAWIADTQYF.

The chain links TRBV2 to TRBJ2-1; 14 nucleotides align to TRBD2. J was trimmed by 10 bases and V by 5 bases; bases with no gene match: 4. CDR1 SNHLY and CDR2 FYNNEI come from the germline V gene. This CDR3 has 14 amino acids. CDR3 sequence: CASSFRLAGGEQFF. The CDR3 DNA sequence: TGTGCCAGCAGTTTTCGACTAGCGGGAGGGGAGCAGTTCTTC.

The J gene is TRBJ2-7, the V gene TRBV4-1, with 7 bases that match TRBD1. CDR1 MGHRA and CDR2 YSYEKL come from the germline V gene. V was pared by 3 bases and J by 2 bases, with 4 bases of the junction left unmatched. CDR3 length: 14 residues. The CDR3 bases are TGCGCCAGCAGCCAGTGGACAGGAGCCTACGAGCAGTACTTC. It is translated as CASSQWTGAYEQYF.

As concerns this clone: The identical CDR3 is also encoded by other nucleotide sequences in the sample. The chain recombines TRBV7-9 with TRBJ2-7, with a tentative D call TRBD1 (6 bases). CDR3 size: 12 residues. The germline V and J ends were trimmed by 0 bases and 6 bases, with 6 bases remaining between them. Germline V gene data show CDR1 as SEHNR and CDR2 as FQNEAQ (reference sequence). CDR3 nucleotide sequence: TGTGCCAGCAGCTTAGCAGGGGGCGAGCAGTACTTC. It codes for CASSLAGGEQYF.

CDR3 sequence: CAWSLKTSGRAGNEQFF. The CDR3 coding sequence is TGTGCCTGGAGTTTAAAGACTAGCGGGAGGGCCGGGAATGAGCAGTTCTTC. This sequence joins TRBV30 and TRBJ2-1; 14 bases line up with TRBD2. The junction had 10 bases not matched to a gene; V was cut back by 2 bases and J by 7 bases. Germline-derived CDR1 and CDR2 are GTSNPN and SVGIG (reference sequence). This CDR3 region has 17 residues. Full variable domain (rest looked up from reference TRBV30 and TRBJ2-1): SQTIHQWPATLVQPVGSPLSLECTVEGTSNPNLYWYRQAAGRGLQLLFYSVGIGQISSEVPQNLSASRPQDRQFILSSKKLLLSDSGFYLCAWSLKTSGRAGNEQFFGPGTRLTVL.

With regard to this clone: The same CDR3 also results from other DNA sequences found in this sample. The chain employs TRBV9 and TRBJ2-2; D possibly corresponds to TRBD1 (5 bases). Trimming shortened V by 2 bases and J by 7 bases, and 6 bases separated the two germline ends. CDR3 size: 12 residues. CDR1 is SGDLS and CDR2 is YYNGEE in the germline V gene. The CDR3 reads CASSVGHGELFF. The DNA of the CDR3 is TGTGCCAGCAGCGTGGGGCACGGGGAGCTGTTTTTT.

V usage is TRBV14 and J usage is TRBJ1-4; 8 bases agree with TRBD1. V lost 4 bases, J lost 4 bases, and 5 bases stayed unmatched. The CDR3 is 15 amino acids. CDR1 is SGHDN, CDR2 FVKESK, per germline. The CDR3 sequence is CASSRWTGSNEKLFF. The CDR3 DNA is TGTGCCAGCAGCCGCTGGACAGGGAGTAATGAAAAACTGTTTTTT.

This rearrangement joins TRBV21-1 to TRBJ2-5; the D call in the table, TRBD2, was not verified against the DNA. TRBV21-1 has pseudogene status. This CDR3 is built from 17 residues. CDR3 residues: CALAEGSTSGDQETQYF. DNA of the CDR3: TGTGCTCTGGCGGAGGGTTCCACTAGCGGGGATCAAGAGACCCAGTACTTC.

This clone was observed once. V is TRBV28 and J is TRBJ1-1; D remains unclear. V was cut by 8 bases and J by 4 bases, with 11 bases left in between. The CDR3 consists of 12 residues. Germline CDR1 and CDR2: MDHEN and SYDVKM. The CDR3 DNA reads TGTGCCAGCCGGCCCTGGGGCACTGAAGCTTTCTTT. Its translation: CASRPWGTEAFF.